This TCR beta chain came from a study of T-cell reconstitution after alpha-beta-depleted transplantation in children. Unique molecular identifiers were incorporated during preparation of the TCRbeta library. MiXCR was run by TCRdb on the PCR reads, yielding one entry per CDR3 protein. Among about 300,000 distinct CDR3 sequences listed, about 9.4% were seen once. Notes on the study in general: Several patients had high TCRbeta diversity at day 60; it came from surviving recipient T cells and thymic progenitors. Newly generated T cells supplied most T-cell counts and diversity one year post-transplant. The study reportedly traced alpha-beta T cells about two months after transplant to several hundred expanded graft clones.

Regarding this clonotype: As yet, its antigen is unknown. Germline is not matched at one junction end, which may reflect a read error.

CDR3 size: 14 residues. Germline-derived CDR1 and CDR2 are MDHEN and SYDVKM. The chain uses TRBV28 and TRBJ1-6; D is perhaps TRBD1 (5 bases). Specimen: PBMCs, collected before TCRalphabeta/CD19-depleted stem cell transplant. The sequence came from a boy younger than two with acute myeloid leukemia, due to receive a stem cell transplant. The DNA for the CDR3 is TGTTCCAGCAGGAGGCAGGGAAATAATTCACCCCTCCACTTT. Translating it yields CSSRRQGNNSPLHF.